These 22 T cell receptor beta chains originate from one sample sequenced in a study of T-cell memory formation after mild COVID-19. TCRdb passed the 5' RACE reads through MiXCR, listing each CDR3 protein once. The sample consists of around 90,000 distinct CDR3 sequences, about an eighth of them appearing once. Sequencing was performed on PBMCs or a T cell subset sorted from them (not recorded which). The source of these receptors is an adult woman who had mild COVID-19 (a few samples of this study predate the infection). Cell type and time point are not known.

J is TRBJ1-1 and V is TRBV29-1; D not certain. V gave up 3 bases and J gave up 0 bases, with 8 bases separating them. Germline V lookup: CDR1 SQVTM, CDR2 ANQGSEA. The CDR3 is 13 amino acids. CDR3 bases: TGCAGCGTTGATGGCCGGATGAACACTGAAGCTTTCTTT. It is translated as CSVDGRMNTEAFF.

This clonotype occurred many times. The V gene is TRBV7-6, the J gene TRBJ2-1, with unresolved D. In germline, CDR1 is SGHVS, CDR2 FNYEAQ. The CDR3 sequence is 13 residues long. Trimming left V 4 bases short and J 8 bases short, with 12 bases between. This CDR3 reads CASSSLIEDEQFF. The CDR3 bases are TGTGCCAGCAGCTCATTAATAGAGGATGAGCAGTTCTTC.

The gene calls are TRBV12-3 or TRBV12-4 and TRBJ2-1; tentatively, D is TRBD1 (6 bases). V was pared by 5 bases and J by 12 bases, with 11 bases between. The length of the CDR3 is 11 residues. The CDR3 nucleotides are TGTGCCAGCAGTCAGGGGAGCTTGCAGTTCTTC. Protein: CASSQGSLQFF.

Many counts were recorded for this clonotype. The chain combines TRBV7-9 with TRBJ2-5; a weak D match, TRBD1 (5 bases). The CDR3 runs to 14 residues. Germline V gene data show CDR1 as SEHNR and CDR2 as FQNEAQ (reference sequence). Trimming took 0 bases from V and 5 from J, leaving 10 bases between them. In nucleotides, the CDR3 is TGTGCCAGCAGCTTAGCGCGCAACAGGGAGACCCAGTACTTC. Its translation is CASSLARNRETQYF.

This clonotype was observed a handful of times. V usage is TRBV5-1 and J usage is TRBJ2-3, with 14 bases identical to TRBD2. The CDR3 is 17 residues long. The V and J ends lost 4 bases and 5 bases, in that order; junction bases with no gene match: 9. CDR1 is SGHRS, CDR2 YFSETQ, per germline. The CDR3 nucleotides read TGCGCCAGCAGCCAGGGACTAGCGGGAGTCTCGGAAGATACGCAGTATTTT. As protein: CASSQGLAGVSEDTQYF. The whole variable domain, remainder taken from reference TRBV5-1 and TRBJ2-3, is KAGVTQTPRYLIKTRGQQVTLSCSPISGHRSVSWYQQTPGQGLQFLFEYFSETQRNKGNFPGRFSGRQFSNSRSEMNVSTLELGDSALYLCASSQGLAGVSEDTQYFGPGTRLTVL.

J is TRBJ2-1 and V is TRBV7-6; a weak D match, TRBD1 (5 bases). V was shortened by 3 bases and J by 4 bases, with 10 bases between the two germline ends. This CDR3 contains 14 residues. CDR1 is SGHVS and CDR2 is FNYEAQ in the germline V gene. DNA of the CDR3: TGTGCCAGCAGCTTTCCAGGGCAATACAATGAGCAGTTCTTC. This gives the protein CASSFPGQYNEQFF.

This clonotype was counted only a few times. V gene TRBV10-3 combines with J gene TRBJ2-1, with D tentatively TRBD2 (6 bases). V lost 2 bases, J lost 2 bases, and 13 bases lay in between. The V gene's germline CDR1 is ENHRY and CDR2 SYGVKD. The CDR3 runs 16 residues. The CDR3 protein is CAISETQPGAYNEQFF. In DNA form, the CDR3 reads TGTGCCATCAGTGAGACGCAGCCGGGGGCCTACAATGAGCAGTTCTTC.

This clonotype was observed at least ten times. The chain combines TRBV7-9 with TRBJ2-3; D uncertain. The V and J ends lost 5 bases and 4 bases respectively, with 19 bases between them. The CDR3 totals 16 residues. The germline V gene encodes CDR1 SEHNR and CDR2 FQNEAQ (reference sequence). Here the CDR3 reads CASSPNGLPGSDTQYF. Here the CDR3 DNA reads TGTGCCAGCAGCCCAAATGGGTTACCGGGTTCAGATACGCAGTATTTT. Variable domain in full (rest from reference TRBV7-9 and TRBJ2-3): DTGVSQNPRHKITKRGQNVTFRCDPISEHNRLYWYRQTLGQGPEFLTYFQNEAQLEKSRLLSDRFSAERPKGSFSTLEIQRTEQGDSAMYLCASSPNGLPGSDTQYFGPGTRLTVL.

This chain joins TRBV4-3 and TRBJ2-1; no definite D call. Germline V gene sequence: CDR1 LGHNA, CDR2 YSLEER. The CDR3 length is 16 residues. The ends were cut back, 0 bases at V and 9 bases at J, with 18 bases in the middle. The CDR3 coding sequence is TGCGCCAGCAGCCAAGAAAAGGGTTTATCGGCGGCTGAGCAGTTCTTC. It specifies CASSQEKGLSAAEQFF.

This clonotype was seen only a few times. The CDR3 nucleotides read TGTGCCAGCAGCGAAACCATTAGTTGGGGCAATGAGCAGTTCTTC. Encoded protein: CASSETISWGNEQFF. This chain links TRBV7-8 with TRBJ2-1; D is uncertain. The CDR3 runs to 15 residues. Trimming shortened V by 5 bases and J by 6 bases, and 17 bases separated the two germline ends. The germline gives CDR1 SGHVS, CDR2 FQNEAQ.

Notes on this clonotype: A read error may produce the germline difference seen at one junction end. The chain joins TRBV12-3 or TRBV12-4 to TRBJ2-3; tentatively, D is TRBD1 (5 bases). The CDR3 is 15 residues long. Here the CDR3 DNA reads TGTGCCAGCAGTTTCTTAGGGGCCAGCACAGATACGAAGTATTTT. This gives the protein CASSFLGASTDTKYF.

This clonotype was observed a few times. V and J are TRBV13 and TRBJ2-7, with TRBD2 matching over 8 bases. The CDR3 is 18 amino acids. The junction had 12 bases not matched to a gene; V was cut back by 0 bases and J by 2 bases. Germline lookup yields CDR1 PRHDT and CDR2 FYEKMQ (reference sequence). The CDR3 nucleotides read TGTGCCAGCAGCTTAGGCTACTTTACTAGCGGTCACCCCTACGAGCAGTACTTC. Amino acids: CASSLGYFTSGHPYEQYF.

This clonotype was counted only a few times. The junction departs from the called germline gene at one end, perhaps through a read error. Written as DNA, the CDR3 is TGTGCTAGCAGCTCCCACAGCGGGGCCAACGTCCTGACTTTC. Translated: CASSSHSGANVLTF. This chain uses TRBV7-7 with TRBJ2-6, with D uncertain. This CDR3 contains 14 residues. Per germline, CDR1 SSHAT and CDR2 FNYEAQ (reference sequence).

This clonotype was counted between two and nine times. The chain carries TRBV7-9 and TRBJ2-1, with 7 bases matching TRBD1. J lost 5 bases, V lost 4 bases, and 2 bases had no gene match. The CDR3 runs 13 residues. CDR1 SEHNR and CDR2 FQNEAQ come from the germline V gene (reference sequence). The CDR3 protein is CASSWGTDNEQFF. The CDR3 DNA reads TGTGCCAGCAGCTGGGGGACAGACAATGAGCAGTTCTTC.

The CDR3 protein is CASSLAGTGATNEKLFF. The CDR3 coding sequence is TGCGCCAGCAGCTTGGCGGGGACAGGCGCAACTAATGAAAAACTGTTTTTT. The chain couples TRBV5-1 to TRBJ1-4, with TRBD1 matching 8 bases. V lost 0 bases to trimming and J lost 0 bases; unmatched junction nucleotides: 4. Germline lookup yields CDR1 SGHRS and CDR2 YFSETQ. This CDR3 comprises 17 residues.

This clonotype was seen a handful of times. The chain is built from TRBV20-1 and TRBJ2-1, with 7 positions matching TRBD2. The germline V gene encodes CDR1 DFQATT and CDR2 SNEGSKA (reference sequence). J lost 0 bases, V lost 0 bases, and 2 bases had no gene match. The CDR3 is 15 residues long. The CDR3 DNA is TGCAGTGCTAGAGAGGCGGGAGACTCCTACAATGAGCAGTTCTTC. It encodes CSAREAGDSYNEQFF.

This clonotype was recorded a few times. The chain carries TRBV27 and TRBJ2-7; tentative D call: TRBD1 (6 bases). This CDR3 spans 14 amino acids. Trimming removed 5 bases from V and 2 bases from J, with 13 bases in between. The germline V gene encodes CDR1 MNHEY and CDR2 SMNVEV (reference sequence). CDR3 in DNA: TGTGCCAGCAGTGGATTGGACAGAACCTACGAGCAGTACTTC. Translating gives CASSGLDRTYEQYF.

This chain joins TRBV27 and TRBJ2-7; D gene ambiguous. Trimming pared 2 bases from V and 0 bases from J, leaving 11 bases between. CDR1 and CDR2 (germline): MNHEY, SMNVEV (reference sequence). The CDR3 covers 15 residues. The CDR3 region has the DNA TGTGCCAGCAGTTTAGTTGGGCAGAGCTCCTACGAGCAGTACTTC. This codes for CASSLVGQSSYEQYF.

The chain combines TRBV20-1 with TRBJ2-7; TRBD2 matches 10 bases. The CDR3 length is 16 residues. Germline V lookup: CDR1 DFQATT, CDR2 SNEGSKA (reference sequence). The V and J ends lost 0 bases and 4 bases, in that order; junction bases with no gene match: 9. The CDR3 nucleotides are TGCAGTGCTAGAGAGGCCAGCGGGGGGGCCCATTACGAGCAGTACTTC. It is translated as CSAREASGGAHYEQYF.

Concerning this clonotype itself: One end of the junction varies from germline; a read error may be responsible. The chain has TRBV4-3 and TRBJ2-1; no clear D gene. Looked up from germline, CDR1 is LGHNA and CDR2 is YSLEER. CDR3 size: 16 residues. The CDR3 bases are TGCGCCAGCGGCCAAGAAAAGGGTTTATCGGCGGCTGAGCAGTTCTTC. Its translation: CASGQEKGLSAAEQFF.

The CDR3 is CASEDRGPGANVLTF. In DNA form, the CDR3 reads TGTGCCAGCGAGGACAGGGGACCCGGGGCCAACGTCCTGACTTTC. The chain uses TRBV3-1 and TRBJ2-6; 9 bases map to TRBD1. CDR1 is LGHDT, CDR2 YNNKEL, per germline (reference sequence). V shed 8 bases, J shed 4 bases, and the junction held 6 bases outside the gene matches. The CDR3 loop spans 15 amino acids.

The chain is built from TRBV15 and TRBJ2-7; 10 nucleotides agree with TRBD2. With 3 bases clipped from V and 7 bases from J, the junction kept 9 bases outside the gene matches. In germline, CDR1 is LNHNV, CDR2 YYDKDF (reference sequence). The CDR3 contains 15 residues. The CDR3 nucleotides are TGTGCCACCAGCAGGTCCGGGACTAGCGATCGGGAGCAGTACTTC. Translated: CATSRSGTSDREQYF. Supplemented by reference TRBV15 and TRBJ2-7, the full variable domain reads DAMVIQNPRYQVTQFGKPVTLSCSQTLNHNVMYWYQQKSSQAPKLLFHYYDKDFNNEADTPDNFQSRRPNTSFCFLDIRSPGLGDTAMYLCATSRSGTSDREQYFGPGTRLTVT.